The TCR beta chain under discussion was sequenced for a study of breast tumors, draining lymph nodes, adjacent tissues (TCRdb year 2016). For the wider study: TCR beta repertoires were compared across tumor, adjacent nontumor tissue and axillary lymph nodes obtained from breast cancer patients. The study aimed to assess the relationships and possible T-cell exchange between tumor, surrounding tissue and draining lymph node repertoires in human breast cancer. General study outcomes and caveats: The study presented the conclusion that tumor T cells originate in lymph nodes as consistent with a hypothesis, not as something directly demonstrated. Tumor T-cell repertoires showed less diversity than lymph node repertoires and more diversity than nontumor tissue repertoires, and tumor T-cell repertoires showed preferential V and J gene usage. In luminal-like breast cancer, tumor and nontumor tissue repertoires resembled each other significantly more than in basal-like breast cancer. A scenario in which most tumor T cells derive from the lymph node and then expand within tumor tissue was judged to be consistent with the data.

The lymph node samples were taken from the axillary draining lymph nodes of breast cancer patients. CDR1 and CDR2 are drawn from the germline V gene: MGHRA, YSYEKL. The CDR3 sequence holds 16 residues, the cysteine and phenylalanine included. The sequence is cut down to CDR3 DNA, 48 bases in frame from base 1. Trimming accounts for 1 base at V and 2 bases at J, while the number of junction bases matched to no gene is 7. The sequencer listed for this sample is Illumina HiSeq 2000. TCR beta chain libraries were generated through multiplex PCR amplification. High-throughput sequencing was used to analyze the amplified TCR beta chain products. TCRdb cleaned the public reads at Q25 with fastp, built clones with MiXCR and kept in-frame beta chains. Merged by CDR3 protein, the rows form single entries marked with the most common genes and DNA. In all, the sample holds approximately 300,000 distinct CDR3 sequences, and 30% of those were seen once. The top ten clonotypes cover around 1% of the sample.

This clonotype has ten or more counts. Its antigen remains undetermined. Per-base quality was not reported, and no clone a single base away is much larger than it. The clonotype was recovered from a female donor with breast cancer. Some clones in this sample may be carry-over from other donors' samples. Sequencing used axillary lymph node tissue. The V and J genes are TRBV4-1 and TRBJ2-7, with 8 bases in between that match TRBD2. The DNA sequence is as follows: TGCGCCAGCAGCCAAGGGGCCAGCGGGAGTCCCTACGAGCAGTACTTC. It translates to CASSQGASGSPYEQYF.